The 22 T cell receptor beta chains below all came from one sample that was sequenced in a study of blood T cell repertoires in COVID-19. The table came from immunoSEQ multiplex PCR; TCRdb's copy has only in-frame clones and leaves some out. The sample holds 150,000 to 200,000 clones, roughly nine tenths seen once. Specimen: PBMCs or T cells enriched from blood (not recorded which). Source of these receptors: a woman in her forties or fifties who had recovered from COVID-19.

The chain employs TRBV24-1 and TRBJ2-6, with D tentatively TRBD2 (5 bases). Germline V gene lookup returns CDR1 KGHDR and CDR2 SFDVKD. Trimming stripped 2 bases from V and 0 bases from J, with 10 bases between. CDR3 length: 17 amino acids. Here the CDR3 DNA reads TGTGCCACCAGTGATTCCCCGGGGATCTCTGGGGCCAACGTCCTGACTTTC. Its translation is CATSDSPGISGANVLTF.

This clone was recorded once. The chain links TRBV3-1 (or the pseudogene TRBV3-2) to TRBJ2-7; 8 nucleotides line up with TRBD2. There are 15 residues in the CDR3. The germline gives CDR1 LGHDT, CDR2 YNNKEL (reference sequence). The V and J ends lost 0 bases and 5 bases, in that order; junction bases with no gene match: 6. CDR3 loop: CASSQDTGLVHEQYF. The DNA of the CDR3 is TGTGCCAGCAGCCAAGATACGGGACTAGTGCACGAGCAGTACTTC.

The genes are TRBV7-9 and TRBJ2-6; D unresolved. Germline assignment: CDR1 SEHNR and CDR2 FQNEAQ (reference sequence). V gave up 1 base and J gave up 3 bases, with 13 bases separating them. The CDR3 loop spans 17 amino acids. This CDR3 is CASSLVIRGGGANVLTF. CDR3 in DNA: TGTGCCAGCAGCTTAGTTATCCGAGGTGGTGGGGCCAACGTCCTGACTTTC.

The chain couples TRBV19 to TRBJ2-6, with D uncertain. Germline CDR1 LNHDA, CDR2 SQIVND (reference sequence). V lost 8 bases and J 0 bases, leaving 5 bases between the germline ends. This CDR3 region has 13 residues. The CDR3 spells CASANSGANVLTF. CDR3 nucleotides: TGTGCCAGTGCGAACTCTGGGGCCAACGTCCTGACTTTC. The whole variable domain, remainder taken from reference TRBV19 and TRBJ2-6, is DGGITQSPKYLFRKEGQNVTLSCEQNLNHDAMYWYRQDPGQGLRLIYYSQIVNDFQKGDIAEGYSVSREKKESFPLTVTSAQKNPTAFYLCASANSGANVLTFGAGSRLTVL.

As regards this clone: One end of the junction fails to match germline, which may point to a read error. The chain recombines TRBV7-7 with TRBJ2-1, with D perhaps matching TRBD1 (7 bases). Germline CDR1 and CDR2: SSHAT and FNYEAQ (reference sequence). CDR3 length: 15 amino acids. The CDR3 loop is CASSLDQGGLNEQFF. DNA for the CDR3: TGTGCTAGCAGCTTAGATCAGGGGGGACTGAATGAGCAGTTCTTC.

The CDR3 here is CASSLASGGTDTQYF. CDR3 in DNA: TGTGCCAGCAGCTTAGCTAGCGGGGGCACAGATACGCAGTATTTT. The chain uses TRBV7-2 and TRBJ2-3, with 8 bases lining up with TRBD2. This CDR3 region has 15 residues. With V trimmed by 0 bases and J by 1 base, 0 bases remained unmatched. From germline, CDR1 is SGHTA and CDR2 FQGNSA.

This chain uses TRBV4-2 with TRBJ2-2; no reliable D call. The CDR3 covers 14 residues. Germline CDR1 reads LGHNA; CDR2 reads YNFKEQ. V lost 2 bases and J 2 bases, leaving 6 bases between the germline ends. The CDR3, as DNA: TGTGCCAGCAGCCAACAGGCAAACACCGGGGAGCTGTTTTTT. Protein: CASSQQANTGELFF.

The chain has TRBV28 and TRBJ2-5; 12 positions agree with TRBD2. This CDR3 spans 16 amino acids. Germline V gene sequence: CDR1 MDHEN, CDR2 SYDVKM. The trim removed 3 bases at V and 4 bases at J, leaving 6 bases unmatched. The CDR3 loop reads CASSFLAGGKGETQYF. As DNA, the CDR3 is TGTGCCAGCAGTTTCCTAGCGGGAGGGAAAGGAGAGACCCAGTACTTC.

The CDR3 here is CASAVYNEQFF. The CDR3 nucleotides are TGTGCCAGTGCGGTGTACAATGAGCAGTTCTTC. The chain is built from TRBV19 and TRBJ2-1; D is ambiguous. This CDR3 is 11 amino acids long. Deletions cut 8 bases from V and 4 bases from J, with 6 bases between. Per germline, CDR1 LNHDA and CDR2 SQIVND (reference sequence).

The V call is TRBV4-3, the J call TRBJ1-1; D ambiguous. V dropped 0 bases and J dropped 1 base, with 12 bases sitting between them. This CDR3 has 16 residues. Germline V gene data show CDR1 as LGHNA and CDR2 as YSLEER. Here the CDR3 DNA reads TGCGCCAGCAGCCAAGAAATGGGCATTAGGAACACTGAAGCTTTCTTT. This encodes CASSQEMGIRNTEAFF.

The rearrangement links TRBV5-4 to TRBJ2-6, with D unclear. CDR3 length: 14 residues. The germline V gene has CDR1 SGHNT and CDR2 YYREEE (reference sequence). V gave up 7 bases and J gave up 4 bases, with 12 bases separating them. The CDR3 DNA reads TGTGCCAGCCTTCGACGAGGCGGGGCCAACGTCCTGACTTTC. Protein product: CASLRRGGANVLTF.

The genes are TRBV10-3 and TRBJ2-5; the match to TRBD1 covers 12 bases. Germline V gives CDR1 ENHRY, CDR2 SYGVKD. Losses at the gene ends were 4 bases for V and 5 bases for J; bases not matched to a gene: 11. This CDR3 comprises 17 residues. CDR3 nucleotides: TGTGCCATCAGTGCATCCGGGACAGGGGGCTCTAGGGAGACCCAGTACTTC. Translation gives CAISASGTGGSRETQYF.

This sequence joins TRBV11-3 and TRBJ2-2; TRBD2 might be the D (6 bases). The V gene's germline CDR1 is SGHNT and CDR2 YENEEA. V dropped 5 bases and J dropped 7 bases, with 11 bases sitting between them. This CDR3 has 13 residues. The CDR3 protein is CASSSRGGGELFF. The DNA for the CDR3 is TGTGCCAGCAGCAGTAGGGGAGGCGGGGAGCTGTTTTTT.

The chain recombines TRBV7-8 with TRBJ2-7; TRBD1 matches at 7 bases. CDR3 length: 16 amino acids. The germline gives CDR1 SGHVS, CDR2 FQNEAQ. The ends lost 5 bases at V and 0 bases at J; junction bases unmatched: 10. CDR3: CASSPPTGPSSYEQYF. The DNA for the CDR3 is TGTGCCAGCAGCCCTCCGACAGGGCCGAGCTCCTACGAGCAGTACTTC.

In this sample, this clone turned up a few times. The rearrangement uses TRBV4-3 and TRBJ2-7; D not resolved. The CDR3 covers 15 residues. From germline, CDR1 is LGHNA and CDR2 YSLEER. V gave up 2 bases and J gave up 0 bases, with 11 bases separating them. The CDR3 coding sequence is TGCGCCAGCAGCCAATTTCACGCTAGCTCCTACGAGCAGTACTTC. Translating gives CASSQFHASSYEQYF.

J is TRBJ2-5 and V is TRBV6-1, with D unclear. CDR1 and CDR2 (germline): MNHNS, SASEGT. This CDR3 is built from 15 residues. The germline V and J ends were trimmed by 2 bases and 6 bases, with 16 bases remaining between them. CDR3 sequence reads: CASSERVRLEQTQYF. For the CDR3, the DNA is TGTGCCAGCAGTGAACGGGTGCGGCTAGAACAGACCCAGTACTTC.

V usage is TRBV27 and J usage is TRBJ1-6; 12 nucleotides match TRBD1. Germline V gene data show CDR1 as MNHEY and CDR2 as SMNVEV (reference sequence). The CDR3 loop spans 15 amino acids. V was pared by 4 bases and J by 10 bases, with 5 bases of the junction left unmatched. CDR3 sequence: CASSYSGTGGSPLHF. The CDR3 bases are TGTGCCAGCAGTTATTCCGGGACAGGGGGCTCACCCCTCCACTTT.

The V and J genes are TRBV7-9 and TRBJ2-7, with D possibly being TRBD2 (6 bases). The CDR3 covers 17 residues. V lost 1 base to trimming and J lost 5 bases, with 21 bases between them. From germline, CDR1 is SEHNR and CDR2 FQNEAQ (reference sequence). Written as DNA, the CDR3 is TGTGCCAGCAGCTTAGTGGCGGCGGGCCCGACGGGAGACGAGCAGTACTTC. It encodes CASSLVAAGPTGDEQYF.

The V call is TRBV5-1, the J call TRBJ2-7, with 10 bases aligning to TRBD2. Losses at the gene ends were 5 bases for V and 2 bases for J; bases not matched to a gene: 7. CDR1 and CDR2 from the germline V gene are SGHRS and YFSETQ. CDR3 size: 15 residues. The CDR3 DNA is TGCGCCAGCAGGAGAGCGGGAGGGCCTACCTACGAGCAGTACTTC. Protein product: CASRRAGGPTYEQYF.

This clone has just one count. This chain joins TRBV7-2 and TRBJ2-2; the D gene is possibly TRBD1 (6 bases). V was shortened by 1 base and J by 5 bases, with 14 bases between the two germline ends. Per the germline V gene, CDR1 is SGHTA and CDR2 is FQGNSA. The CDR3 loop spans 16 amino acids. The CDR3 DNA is TGTGCCAGCAGCTTAGAGGGGACATCGGGGACCGGGGAGCTGTTTTTT. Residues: CASSLEGTSGTGELFF. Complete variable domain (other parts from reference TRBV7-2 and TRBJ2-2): GAGVSQSPSNKVTEKGKDVELRCDPISGHTALYWYRQSLGQGLEFLIYFQGNSAPDKSGLPSDRFSAERTGGSVSTLTIQRTQQEDSAVYLCASSLEGTSGTGELFFGEGSRLTVL.

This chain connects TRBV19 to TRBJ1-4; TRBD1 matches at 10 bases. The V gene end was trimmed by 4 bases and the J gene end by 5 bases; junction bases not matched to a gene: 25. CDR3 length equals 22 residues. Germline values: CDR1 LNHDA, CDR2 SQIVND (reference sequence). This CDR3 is CASSRGTGVVWRGFSENEKLFF. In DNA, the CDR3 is TGTGCCAGTAGTAGGGGGACAGGGGTAGTTTGGCGAGGGTTTTCCGAAAATGAAAAACTGTTTTTT.

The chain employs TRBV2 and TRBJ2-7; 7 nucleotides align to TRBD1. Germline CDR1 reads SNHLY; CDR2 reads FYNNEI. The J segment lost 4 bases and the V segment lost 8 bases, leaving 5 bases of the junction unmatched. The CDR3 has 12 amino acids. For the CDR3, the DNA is TGTGCCAGCTTACTCAGGGGGTACGAGCAGTACTTC. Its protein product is CASLLRGYEQYF.